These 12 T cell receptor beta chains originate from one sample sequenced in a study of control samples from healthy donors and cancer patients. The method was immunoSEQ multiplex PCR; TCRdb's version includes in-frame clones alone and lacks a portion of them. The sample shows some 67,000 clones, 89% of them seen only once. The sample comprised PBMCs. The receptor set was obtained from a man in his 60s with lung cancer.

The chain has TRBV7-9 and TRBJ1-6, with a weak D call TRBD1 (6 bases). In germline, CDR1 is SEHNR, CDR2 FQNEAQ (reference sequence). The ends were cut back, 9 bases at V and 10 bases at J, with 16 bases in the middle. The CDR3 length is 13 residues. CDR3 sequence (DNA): TGTGCCAGTCAGGGGACCGCAGGCTCACCCCTCCACTTT. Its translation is CASQGTAGSPLHF.

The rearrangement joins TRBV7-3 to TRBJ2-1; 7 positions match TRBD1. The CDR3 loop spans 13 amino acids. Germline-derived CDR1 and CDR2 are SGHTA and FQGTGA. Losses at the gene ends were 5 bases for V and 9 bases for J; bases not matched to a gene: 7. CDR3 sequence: CASSRVGTAEQFF. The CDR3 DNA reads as TGTGCCAGCAGCCGGGTCGGGACAGCTGAGCAGTTCTTC.

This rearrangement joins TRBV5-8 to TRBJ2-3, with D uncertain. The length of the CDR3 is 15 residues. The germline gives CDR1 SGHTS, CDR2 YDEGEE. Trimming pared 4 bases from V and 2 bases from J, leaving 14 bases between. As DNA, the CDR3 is TGTGCCAGCAGCCTCGCTCCGGAGACCACAGATACGCAGTATTTT. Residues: CASSLAPETTDTQYF.

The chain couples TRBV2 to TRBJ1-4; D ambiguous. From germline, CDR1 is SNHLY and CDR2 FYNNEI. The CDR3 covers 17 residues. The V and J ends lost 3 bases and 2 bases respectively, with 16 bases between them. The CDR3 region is CASSDEVERVTNEKLFF. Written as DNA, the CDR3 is TGTGCCAGCAGTGACGAGGTCGAGAGAGTTACTAATGAAAAACTGTTTTTT.

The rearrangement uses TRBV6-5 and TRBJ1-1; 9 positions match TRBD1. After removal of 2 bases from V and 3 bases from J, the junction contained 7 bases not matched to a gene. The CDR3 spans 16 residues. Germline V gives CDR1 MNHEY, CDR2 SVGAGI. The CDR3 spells CASSYLGTGRDTEAFF. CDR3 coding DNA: TGTGCCAGCAGTTACCTCGGGACAGGGAGGGACACTGAAGCTTTCTTT.

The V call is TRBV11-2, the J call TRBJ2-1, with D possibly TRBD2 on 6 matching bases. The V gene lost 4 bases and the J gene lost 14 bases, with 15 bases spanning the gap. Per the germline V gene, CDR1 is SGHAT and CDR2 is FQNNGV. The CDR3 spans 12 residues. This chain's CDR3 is CASSSQRDSKFF. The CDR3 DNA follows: TGTGCCAGCAGCTCCCAACGGGACTCTAAGTTCTTC.

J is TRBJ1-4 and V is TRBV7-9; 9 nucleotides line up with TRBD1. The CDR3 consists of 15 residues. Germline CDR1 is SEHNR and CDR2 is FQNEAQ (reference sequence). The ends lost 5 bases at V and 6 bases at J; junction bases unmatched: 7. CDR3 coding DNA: TGTGCCAGCAGCCGGAAGCGGACAGGGGATGAAAAACTGTTTTTT. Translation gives CASSRKRTGDEKLFF.

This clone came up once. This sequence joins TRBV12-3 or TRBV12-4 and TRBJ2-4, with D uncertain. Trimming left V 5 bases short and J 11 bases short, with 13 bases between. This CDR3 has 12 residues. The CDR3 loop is CASSHRDLVQYF. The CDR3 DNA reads TGTGCCAGCAGTCATCGCGATTTAGTTCAGTACTTC.

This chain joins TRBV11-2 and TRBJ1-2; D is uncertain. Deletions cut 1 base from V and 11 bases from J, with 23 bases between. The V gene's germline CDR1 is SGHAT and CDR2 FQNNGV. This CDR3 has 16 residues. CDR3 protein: CASSLVRGQPHKGYTF. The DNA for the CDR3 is TGTGCCAGCAGCTTAGTGCGTGGGCAGCCACATAAGGGATACACCTTC. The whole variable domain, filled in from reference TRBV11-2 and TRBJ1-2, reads EAGVAQSPRYKIIEKRQSVAFWCNPISGHATLYWYQQILGQGPKLLIQFQNNGVVDDSQLPKDRFSAERLKGVDSTLKIQPAKLEDSAVYLCASSLVRGQPHKGYTFGSGTRLTVV.

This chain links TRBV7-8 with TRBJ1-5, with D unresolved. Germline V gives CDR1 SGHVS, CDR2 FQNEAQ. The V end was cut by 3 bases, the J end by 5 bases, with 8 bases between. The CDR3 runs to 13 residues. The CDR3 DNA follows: TGTGCCAGCAGCTTTGGGGAGGATCAGCCCCAGCATTTT. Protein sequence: CASSFGEDQPQHF.

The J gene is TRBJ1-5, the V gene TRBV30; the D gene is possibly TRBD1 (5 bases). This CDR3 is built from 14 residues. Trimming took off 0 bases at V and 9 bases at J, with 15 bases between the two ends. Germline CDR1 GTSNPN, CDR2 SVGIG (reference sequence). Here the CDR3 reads CAWSVQGVELPQHF. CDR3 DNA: TGTGCCTGGAGTGTACAAGGGGTGGAGTTGCCCCAGCATTTT.

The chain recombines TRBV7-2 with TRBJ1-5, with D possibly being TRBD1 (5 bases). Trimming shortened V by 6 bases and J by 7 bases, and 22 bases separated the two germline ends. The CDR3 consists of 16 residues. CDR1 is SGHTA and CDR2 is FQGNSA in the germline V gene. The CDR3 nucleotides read TGTGCCAGCAGTTTACCTGGGGCAGGGCCAGGGCAGCCCCAGCATTTT. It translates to CASSLPGAGPGQPQHF.